What follows are 5 T cell receptor beta chains derived from one specimen sequenced in a study of T cell responses to AZD1222 COVID-19 vaccine. Generated by immunoSEQ multiplex PCR, the TCRdb table keeps only in-frame clones and is missing some. The data hold 100,000 to 150,000 clones, with about 90% observed a single time. This sample comprised peripheral blood, obtained on day 0 of AZD1222 vaccination. The receptors derive from an adult in good health.

The chain carries TRBV28 and TRBJ1-5; possible D gene TRBD1, 6 bases. The V gene lost 2 bases and the J gene lost 0 bases, with 14 bases spanning the gap. The CDR3 extends over 17 amino acids. Germline V CDR1 and CDR2: MDHEN, SYDVKM. The CDR3 sequence is CASSLIGGGSSNQPQHF. The CDR3 DNA is TGTGCCAGCAGTTTAATAGGGGGGGGCTCTAGCAATCAGCCCCAGCATTTT.

The V gene is TRBV11-3, the J gene TRBJ2-3; D perhaps matches TRBD2 (6 bases). The CDR3 runs to 16 residues. Deletions cut 0 bases from V and 1 base from J, with 11 bases between. Germline lookup yields CDR1 SGHNT and CDR2 YENEEA. In nucleotides, the CDR3 is TGTGCCAGCAGCTTAGAATGGGGGGTCGGCACAGATACGCAGTATTTT. Protein: CASSLEWGVGTDTQYF.

This sequence joins TRBV18 and TRBJ1-5; D remains unclear. Between the trimmed V and J ends, which lost 1 base and 6 bases, there was a span of 10 bases. Germline CDR1 is KGHSH and CDR2 is LQKENI. CDR3 length: 14 residues. CDR3 DNA: TGTGCCAGCTCACCACGCGCAGAGGGTCAGCCCCAGCATTTT. Translating gives CASSPRAEGQPQHF.

The chain links TRBV28 to TRBJ2-1, with 8 bases matching TRBD2. The CDR3 is made up of 17 amino acids. Unmatched junction bases numbered 11, after V lost 2 bases and J lost 5 bases. Germline lookup yields CDR1 MDHEN and CDR2 SYDVKM. CDR3 region: CASSLPIAGTTNNEQFF. The CDR3 bases are TGTGCCAGCAGTTTACCCATAGCGGGAACTACAAACAATGAGCAGTTCTTC.

The rearrangement joins TRBV7-2 to TRBJ2-7; TRBD1 is a possible D gene (6 bases). CDR1 is SGHTA, CDR2 FQGNSA, per germline. V was pared by 2 bases and J by 0 bases, with 8 bases between. This CDR3 has 14 residues. In DNA form, the CDR3 reads TGTGCCAGCAGCTTACAGGGGCACTCCTACGAGCAGTACTTC. It yields the protein CASSLQGHSYEQYF.